A selection of T cell receptor beta chains follows, all from one sample in a study of blood T cell repertoires in COVID-19. The data were produced by immunoSEQ multiplex PCR, yet TCRdb's version contains in-frame clones alone and is incomplete. Of about 180,000 clones detected, approximately 86% appear once; the ten largest clones hold about 9.1%. Sequencing was carried out using peripheral blood. These receptors came from a woman of 80 years or more with acute or convalescent COVID-19. The CDR3 runs from the conserved cysteine through the conserved F or W. The D gene is left open where the match is weak.

D gene	V gene	J gene	CDR3 DNA	CDR3 protein
-	TRBV18	TRBJ1-1	TGTGCCAGCTCATCTACGGGACTGAGCACTGAAGCTTTCTTT	CASSSTGLSTEAFF
TRBD2	TRBV4-3	TRBJ2-3	TGCGCCAGCAGCCAAGTGTTGGCGGGGGGAAATACGCAGTATTTT	CASSQVLAGGNTQYF
-	TRBV5-1	TRBJ1-2	TGCGCCAGCAGCTTGGGGAGGTCGGGCGGCTACACCTTC	CASSLGRSGGYTF
TRBD1	TRBV27	TRBJ2-7	TGTGCCAGCAGTTTAACTAACTCCTGGACAGGGCGGCACGAGCAGTACTTC	CASSLTNSWTGRHEQYF
-	TRBV5-6	TRBJ1-2	TGTGCCAGCAGCGAGGAGGGCAGCCAGTACTATGGCTACACCTTC	CASSEEGSQYYGYTF
-	TRBV2	TRBJ1-4	TGTGCCAGCAGTAGTGGGAGTGCAACTAATGAAAAACTGTTTTTT	CASSSGSATNEKLFF
-	TRBV23-1	TRBJ2-5	TGCGCCAGCAGTCCCAAACAGGGGGGGGACCAAGAGACCCAGTACTTC	CASSPKQGGDQETQYF
-	TRBV20-1	TRBJ1-1	TGCAGTGCTAGTTTCCAGGACACTGAAGCTTTCTTT	CSASFQDTEAFF
TRBD2	TRBV15	TRBJ2-2	TGTGCCACCAGCAGAGGAGCGGGAGTCATCGGGGAGCTGTTTTTT	CATSRGAGVIGELFF
TRBD1	TRBV4-1	TRBJ1-4	TGCGCCAGCAGCCGAGGGACAGGGATAGGGGAAAAACTGTTTTTT	CASSRGTGIGEKLFF
TRBD2	TRBV5-6	TRBJ2-2	TGTGCCAGCAGCTTAGGGAGGGCCACCGGGGAGCTGTTTTTT	CASSLGRATGELFF
-	TRBV5-6	TRBJ2-3	TGTGCCAGCAGCTTGGATACTAGTGTTGTTACGCAGTATTTT	CASSLDTSVVTQYF
-	TRBV4-1	TRBJ1-2	TGCGCCAGCAGCCTCCTCGATGGCGGGTACTATGGCTACACCTTC	CASSLLDGGYYGYTF
TRBD2	TRBV9	TRBJ2-2	TGTGCCAGCAGCGTAGATAGGGCTAGCGGGAACACCGGGGAGCTGTTTTTT	CASSVDRASGNTGELFF
-	TRBV5-6	TRBJ1-1	TGTGCCAGCAGCTTTCTCGGAGGAACTGAAGCTTTCTTT	CASSFLGGTEAFF
-	TRBV23-1	TRBJ1-5	TGCGCCAGCAGTCAATCTAAGGGGAAAGCGGGTCAGCCCCAGCATTTT	CASSQSKGKAGQPQHF
-	TRBV11-2	TRBJ1-4	TGTGCCAGCAGCTTACGGGGGGTTGAGGAAAAACTGTTTTTT	CASSLRGVEEKLFF
TRBD2	TRBV11-3	TRBJ2-5	TGTGCCAGCAGCCCCGGGGGGTCCGGAGAGGAGACCCAGTACTTC	CASSPGGSGEETQYF
-	TRBV3-1/TRBV3-2	TRBJ1-3	TGTGCCAGCAGCCAAGTCGGGGGAAGCTCTGGAAACACCATATATTTT	CASSQVGGSSGNTIYF
-	TRBV18	TRBJ2-1	TGTGCCAGCTCACCACTCGTGGGACTTCACAATGAGCAGTTCTTC	CASSPLVGLHNEQFF
TRBD2	TRBV6-2/TRBV6-3	TRBJ2-3	TGTGCCAGCAGTTTATGGACTAGCGGGGTAGATACGCAGTATTTT	CASSLWTSGVDTQYF
-	TRBV19	TRBJ2-2	TGTGCCAGTAGTATGGTCAGATGGGGGGAGCTGTTTTTT	CASSMVRWGELFF